Listed here is a single T cell receptor (beta chain). The entry originates in a study of glioma-infiltrating T cells after dendritic cell vaccination. Study information: Patients received three intradermal dendritic cell vaccine injections at biweekly intervals.

TCRdb's table, derived via immunoSEQ multiplex PCR, lists solely in-frame clones and lacks some. Here the sample spans tens of thousands of clones, about 83% being singletons. V was clipped by 5 bases and J by 6 bases; unmatched bases: 14. Germline CDR1 and CDR2: SQVTM and ANQGSEA. This CDR3 is 15 amino acids long. The sequence derives from a human donor with glioblastoma. This sequence joins TRBV29-1 and TRBJ2-7; 9 nucleotides line up with TRBD1. The input for sequencing was blood, taken before dendritic cell vaccination. The CDR3 DNA reads as TGCAGCGTTTACGCCTTCGGGACAGGGACTGTCGAGCAGTACTTC. Its protein product is CSVYAFGTGTVEQYF.